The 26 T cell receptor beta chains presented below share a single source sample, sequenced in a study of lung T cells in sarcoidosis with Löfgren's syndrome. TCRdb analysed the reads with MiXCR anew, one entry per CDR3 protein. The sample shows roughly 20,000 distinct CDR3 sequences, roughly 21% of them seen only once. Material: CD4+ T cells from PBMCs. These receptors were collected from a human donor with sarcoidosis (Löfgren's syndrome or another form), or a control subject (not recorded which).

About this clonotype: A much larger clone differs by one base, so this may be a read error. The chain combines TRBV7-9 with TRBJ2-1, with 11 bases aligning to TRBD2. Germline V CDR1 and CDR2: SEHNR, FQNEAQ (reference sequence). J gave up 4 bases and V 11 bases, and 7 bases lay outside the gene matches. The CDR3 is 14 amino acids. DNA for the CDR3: TGTGCCGGCATCCTAGCGGGGGGTTACAATGAGCAGTTCTTC. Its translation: CAGILAGGYNEQFF.

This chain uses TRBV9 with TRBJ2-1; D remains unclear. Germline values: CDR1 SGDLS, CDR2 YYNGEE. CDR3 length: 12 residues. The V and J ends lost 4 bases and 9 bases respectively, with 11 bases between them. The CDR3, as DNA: TGTGCCAGCAGCCCCCAGGAATGTGAGCAGTTCTTC. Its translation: CASSPQECEQFF.

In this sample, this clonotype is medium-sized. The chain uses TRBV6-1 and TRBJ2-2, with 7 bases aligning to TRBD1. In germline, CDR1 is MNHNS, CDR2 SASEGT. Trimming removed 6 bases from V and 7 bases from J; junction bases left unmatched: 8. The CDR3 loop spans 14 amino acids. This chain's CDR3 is CASRSSGQSGELFF. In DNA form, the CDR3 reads TGTGCCAGCAGGTCCTCGGGACAGAGCGGGGAGCTGTTTTTT.

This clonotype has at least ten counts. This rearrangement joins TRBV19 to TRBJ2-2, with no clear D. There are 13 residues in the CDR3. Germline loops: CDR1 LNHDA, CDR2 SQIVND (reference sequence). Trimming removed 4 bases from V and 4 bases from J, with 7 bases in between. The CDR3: CASSRVGTGELFF. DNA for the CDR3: TGTGCCAGTAGTAGGGTTGGCACCGGGGAGCTGTTTTTT.

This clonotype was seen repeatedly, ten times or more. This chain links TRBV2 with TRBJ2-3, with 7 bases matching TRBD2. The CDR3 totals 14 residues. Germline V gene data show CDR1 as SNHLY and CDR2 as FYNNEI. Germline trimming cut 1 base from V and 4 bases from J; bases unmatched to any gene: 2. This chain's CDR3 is CASSEGTSADTQYF. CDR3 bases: TGTGCCAGCAGTGAAGGGACTAGTGCAGATACGCAGTATTTT.

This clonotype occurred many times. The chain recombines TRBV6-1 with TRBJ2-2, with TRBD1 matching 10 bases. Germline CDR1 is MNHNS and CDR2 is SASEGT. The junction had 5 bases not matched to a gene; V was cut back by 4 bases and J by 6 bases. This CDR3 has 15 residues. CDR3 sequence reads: CASSAGTGVPGELFF. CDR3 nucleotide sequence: TGTGCCAGCAGTGCCGGGACAGGGGTCCCCGGGGAGCTGTTTTTT.

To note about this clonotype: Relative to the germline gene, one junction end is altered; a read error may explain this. Here the CDR3 DNA reads TGTGCCATCAATGAGTCAGGACGGATGAACACTGAAGCTTTCTTT. This translates into CAINESGRMNTEAFF. The chain has TRBV10-3 and TRBJ1-1; unclear D gene. Germline lookup yields CDR1 ENHRY and CDR2 SYGVKD. The CDR3 has 15 residues.

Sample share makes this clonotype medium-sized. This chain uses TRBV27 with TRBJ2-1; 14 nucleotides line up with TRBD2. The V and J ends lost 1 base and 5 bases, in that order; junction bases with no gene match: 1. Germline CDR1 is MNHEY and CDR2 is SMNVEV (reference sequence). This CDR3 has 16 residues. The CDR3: CASSLLTSGRDNEQFF. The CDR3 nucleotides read TGTGCCAGCAGTTTATTGACTAGCGGGAGGGACAATGAGCAGTTCTTC.

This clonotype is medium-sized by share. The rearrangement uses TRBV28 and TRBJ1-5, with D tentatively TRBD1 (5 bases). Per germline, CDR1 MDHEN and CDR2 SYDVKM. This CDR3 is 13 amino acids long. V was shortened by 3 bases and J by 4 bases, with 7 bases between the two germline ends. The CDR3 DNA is TGTGCCAGCAGTTTCGCAGGGAATCAGCCCCAGCATTTT. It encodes CASSFAGNQPQHF.

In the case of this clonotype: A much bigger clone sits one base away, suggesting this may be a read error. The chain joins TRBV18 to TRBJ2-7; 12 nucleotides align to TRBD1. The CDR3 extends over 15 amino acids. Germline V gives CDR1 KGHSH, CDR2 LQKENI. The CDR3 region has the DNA TGTGCCAGCTCACTGGGACAGGGGGCAAACTACGAGCAGCACTTC. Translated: CASSLGQGANYEQHF.

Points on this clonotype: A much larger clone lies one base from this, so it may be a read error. The CDR3 here is CASSLQGSGTGELLF. As DNA, the CDR3 is TGTGCCAGCAGCTTACAGGGGTCAGGCACCGGGGAGCTGCTTTTT. The chain carries TRBV7-9 and TRBJ2-2; possible D gene TRBD1, 6 bases. Germline V lookup: CDR1 SEHNR, CDR2 FQNEAQ (reference sequence). The CDR3 has 15 residues.

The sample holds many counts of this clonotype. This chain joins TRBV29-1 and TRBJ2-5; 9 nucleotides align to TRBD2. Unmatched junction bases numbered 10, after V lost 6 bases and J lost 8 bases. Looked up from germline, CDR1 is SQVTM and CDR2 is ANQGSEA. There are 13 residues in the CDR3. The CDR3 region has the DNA TGCAGCGTGACACTAGCGGGCCGCGCCACCCAGTACTTC. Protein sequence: CSVTLAGRATQYF. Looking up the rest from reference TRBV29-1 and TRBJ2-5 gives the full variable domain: SAVISQKPSRDICQRGTSLTIQCQVDSQVTMMFWYRQQPGQSLTLIATANQGSEATYESGFVIDKFPISRPNLTFSTLTVSNMSPEDSSIYLCSVTLAGRATQYFGPGTRLLVL.

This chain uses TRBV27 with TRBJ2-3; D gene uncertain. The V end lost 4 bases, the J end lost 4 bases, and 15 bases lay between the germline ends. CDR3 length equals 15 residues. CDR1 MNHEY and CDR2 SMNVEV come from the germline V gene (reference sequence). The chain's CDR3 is CASSSDYQLADTQYF. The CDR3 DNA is TGTGCCAGCAGTTCGGATTACCAACTCGCAGATACGCAGTATTTT.

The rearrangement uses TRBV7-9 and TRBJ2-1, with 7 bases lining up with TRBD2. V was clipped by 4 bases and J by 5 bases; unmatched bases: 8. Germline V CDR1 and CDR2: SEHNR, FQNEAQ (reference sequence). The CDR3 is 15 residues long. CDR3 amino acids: CASSSFLAAHNEQFF. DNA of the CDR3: TGTGCCAGCAGCTCCTTCCTAGCGGCCCACAATGAGCAGTTCTTC.

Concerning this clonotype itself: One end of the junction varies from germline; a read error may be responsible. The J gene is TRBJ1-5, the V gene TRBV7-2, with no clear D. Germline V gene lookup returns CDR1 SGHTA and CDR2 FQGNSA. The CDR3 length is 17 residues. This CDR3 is CASSLVIGSYNNQPRHF. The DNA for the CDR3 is TGTGCTAGCAGCTTAGTCATCGGTTCCTATAATAATCAGCCCCGGCATTTT. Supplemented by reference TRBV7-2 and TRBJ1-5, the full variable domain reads GAGVSQSPSNKVTEKGKDVELRCDPISGHTALYWYRQSLGQGLEFLIYFQGNSAPDKSGLPSDRFSAERTGGSVSTLTIQRTQQEDSAVYLCASSLVIGSYNNQPRHFGDGTRLSIL.

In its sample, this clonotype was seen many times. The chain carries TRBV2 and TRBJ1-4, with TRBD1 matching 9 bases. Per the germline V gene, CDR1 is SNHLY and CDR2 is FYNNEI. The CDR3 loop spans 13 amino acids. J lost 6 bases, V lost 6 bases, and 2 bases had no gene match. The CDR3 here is CASSRQGDEKLFF. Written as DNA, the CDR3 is TGTGCCAGCAGCCGACAGGGGGATGAAAAACTGTTTTTT.

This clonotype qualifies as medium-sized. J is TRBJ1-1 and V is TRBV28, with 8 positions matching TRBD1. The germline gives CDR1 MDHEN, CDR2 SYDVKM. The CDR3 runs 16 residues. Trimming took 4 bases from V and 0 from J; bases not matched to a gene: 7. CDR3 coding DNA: TGTGCCAGCAGTTCAGGGACAGGACCGTTGAACACTGAAGCTTTCTTT. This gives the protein CASSSGTGPLNTEAFF.

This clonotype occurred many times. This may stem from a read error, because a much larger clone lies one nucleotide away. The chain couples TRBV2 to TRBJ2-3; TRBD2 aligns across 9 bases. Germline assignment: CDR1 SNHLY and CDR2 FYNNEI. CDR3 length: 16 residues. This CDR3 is CANSEELAGSTDTQYF. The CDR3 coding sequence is TGTGCCAACAGTGAAGAGCTAGCGGGAAGCACAGATACGCAGTATTTT.

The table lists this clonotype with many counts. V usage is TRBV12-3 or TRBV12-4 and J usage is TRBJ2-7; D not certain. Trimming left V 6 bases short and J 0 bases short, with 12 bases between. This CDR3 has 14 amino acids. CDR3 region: CASSLDVPSYEQYF. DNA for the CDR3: TGTGCCAGCAGCCTTGACGTTCCCTCCTACGAGCAGTACTTC.

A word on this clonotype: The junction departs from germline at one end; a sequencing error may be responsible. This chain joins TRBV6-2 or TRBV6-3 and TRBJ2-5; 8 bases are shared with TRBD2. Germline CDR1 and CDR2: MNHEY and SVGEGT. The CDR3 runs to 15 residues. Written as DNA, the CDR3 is TGTGCCAGCAGTTACTCAAGCGGGGGACGAGAGACCCAGTACTTT. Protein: CASSYSSGGRETQYF.

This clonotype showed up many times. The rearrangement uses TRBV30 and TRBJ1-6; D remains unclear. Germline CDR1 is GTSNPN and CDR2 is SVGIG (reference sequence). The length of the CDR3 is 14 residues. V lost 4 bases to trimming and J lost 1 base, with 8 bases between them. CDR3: CAWMAGSYNSPLHF. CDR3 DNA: TGTGCCTGGATGGCGGGGTCCTATAATTCACCCCTCCACTTT.

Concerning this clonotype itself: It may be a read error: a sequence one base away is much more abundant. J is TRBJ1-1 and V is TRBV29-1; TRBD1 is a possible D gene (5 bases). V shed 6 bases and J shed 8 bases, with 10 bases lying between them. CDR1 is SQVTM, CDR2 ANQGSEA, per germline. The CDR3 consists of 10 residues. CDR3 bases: TGCAGCGTAGTGGACATGGAAGCTTTCTTT. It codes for CSVVDMEAFF.

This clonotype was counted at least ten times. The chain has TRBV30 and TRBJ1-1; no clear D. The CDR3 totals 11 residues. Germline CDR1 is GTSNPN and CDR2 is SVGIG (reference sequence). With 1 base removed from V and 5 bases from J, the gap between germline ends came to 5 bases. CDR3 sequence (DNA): TGTGCCTGGAGTGACAGTACTGAAGCTTTCTTT. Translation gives CAWSDSTEAFF.

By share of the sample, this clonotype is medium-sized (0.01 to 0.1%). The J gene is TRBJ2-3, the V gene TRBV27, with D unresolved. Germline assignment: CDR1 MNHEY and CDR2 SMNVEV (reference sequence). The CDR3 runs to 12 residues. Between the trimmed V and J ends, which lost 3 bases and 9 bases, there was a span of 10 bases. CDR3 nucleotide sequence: TGTGCCAGCAGTTTGGTGCCCGGGACGCAGTATTTT. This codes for CASSLVPGTQYF.

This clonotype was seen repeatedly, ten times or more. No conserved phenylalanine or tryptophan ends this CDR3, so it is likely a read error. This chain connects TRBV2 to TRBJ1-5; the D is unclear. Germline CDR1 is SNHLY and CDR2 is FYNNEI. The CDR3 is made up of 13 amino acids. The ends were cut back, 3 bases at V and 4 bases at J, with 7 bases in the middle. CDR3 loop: CASSDSLNQPQHL. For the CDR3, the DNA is TGTGCCAGCAGTGACAGCTTAAATCAGCCCCAGCATCTT.

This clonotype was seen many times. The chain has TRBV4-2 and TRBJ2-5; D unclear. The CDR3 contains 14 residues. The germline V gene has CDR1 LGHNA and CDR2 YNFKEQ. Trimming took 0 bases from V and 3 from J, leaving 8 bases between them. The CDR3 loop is CASSQDSSKETQYF. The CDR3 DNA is TGTGCCAGCAGCCAAGATAGTAGCAAAGAGACCCAGTACTTC.